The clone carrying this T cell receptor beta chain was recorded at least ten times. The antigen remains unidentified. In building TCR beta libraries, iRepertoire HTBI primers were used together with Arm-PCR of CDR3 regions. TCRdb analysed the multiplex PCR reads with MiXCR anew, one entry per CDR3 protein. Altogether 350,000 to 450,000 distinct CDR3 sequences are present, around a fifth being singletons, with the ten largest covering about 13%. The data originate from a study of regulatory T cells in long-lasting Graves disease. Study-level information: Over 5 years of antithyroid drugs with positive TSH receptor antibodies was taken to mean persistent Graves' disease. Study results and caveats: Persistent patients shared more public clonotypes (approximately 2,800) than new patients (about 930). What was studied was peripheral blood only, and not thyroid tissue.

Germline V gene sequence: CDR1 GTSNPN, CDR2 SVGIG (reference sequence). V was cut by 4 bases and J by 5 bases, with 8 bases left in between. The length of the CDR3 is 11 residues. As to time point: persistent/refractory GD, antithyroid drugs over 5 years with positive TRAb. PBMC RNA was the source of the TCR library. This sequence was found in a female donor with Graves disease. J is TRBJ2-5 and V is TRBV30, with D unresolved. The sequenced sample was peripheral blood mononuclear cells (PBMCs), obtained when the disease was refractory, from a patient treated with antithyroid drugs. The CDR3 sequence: CAWISLETQYF. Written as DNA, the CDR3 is TGTGCCTGGATTTCCCTGGAGACCCAGTACTTC.